This passage covers 8 T cell receptor beta chains from one sample sequenced in a study of control samples from healthy donors and cancer patients. Profiling relied on immunoSEQ multiplex PCR, and the TCRdb table lists in-frame clones only, not all of them. This sample carries about 150,000 clones, nearly 95% of them seen once, and the ten largest clones take around 2.2%. The material sequenced was blood. The source is a man in his fifties or sixties in good health.

The chain couples TRBV5-4 to TRBJ1-4, with D possibly TRBD1 on 5 matching bases. Trimming removed 0 bases from V and 7 bases from J, with 10 bases in between. The CDR3 consists of 14 residues. Germline assignment: CDR1 SGHNT and CDR2 YYREEE (reference sequence). The CDR3 reads CASSLGGRGEKLFF. Here the CDR3 DNA reads TGTGCCAGCAGCTTGGGGGGGAGGGGTGAAAAACTGTTTTTT.

This chain connects TRBV7-9 to TRBJ1-4; 7 nucleotides line up with TRBD1. V was clipped by 5 bases and J by 4 bases; unmatched bases: 4. This CDR3 is built from 14 residues. Per the germline V gene, CDR1 is SEHNR and CDR2 is FQNEAQ (reference sequence). The CDR3, as DNA: TGTGCCAGCAGCCGGGACAGCTTTAATGAAAAACTGTTTTTT. It specifies CASSRDSFNEKLFF.

The chain has TRBV9 and TRBJ2-5, with D perhaps TRBD1 or TRBD2 (5 bases each). Per the germline V gene, CDR1 is SGDLS and CDR2 is YYNGEE. CDR3 length equals 15 residues. Trimming pared 4 bases from V and 1 base from J, leaving 14 bases between. CDR3: CASSTYQGPQETQYF. For the CDR3, the DNA is TGTGCCAGCAGCACTTACCAGGGACCCCAAGAGACCCAGTACTTC.

Of note for this clone: Other nucleotide sequences from this sample produce the same CDR3. The rearrangement links TRBV12-3 or TRBV12-4 to TRBJ1-1; unclear D gene. V was clipped by 1 base and J by 1 base, with 4 bases between them. CDR3 length: 13 residues. The CDR3 is CASSLGGNTEAFF. The CDR3 coding sequence is TGTGCCAGCAGTTTAGGCGGGAACACTGAAGCTTTCTTT.

This clone has a single count. This chain uses TRBV7-3 with TRBJ2-2; maybe TRBD2 (6 bases). Trimming stripped 10 bases from V and 5 bases from J, with 17 bases between. CDR3 length equals 14 residues. CDR1 is SGHTA and CDR2 is FQGTGA in the germline V gene. CDR3 sequence reads: CATRNRETTGELFF. DNA of the CDR3: TGTGCCACCCGAAACCGGGAGACGACCGGGGAGCTGTTTTTT. The complete variable domain, with remaining parts taken from reference TRBV7-3 and TRBJ2-2, reads GAGVSQTPSNKVTEKGKYVELRCDPISGHTALYWYRQSLGQGPEFLIYFQGTGAADDSGLPNDRFFAVRPEGSVSTLKIQRTERGDSAVYLCATRNRETTGELFFGEGSRLTVL.

This clone was recorded only once. V is TRBV30 and J is TRBJ2-2; 7 nucleotides match TRBD1. CDR3 length: 15 amino acids. With V trimmed by 4 bases and J by 1 base, 6 bases remained unmatched. The germline V gene encodes CDR1 GTSNPN and CDR2 SVGIG (reference sequence). For the CDR3, the DNA is TGTGCCTGGAAACCGGGACAGATGAACACCGGGGAGCTGTTTTTT. Encoded protein: CAWKPGQMNTGELFF. Supplemented by reference TRBV30 and TRBJ2-2, the full variable domain reads SQTIHQWPATLVQPVGSPLSLECTVEGTSNPNLYWYRQAAGRGLQLLFYSVGIGQISSEVPQNLSASRPQDRQFILSSKKLLLSDSGFYLCAWKPGQMNTGELFFGEGSRLTVL.

The V and J genes are TRBV5-6 and TRBJ2-1; D uncertain. V lost 0 bases, J lost 0 bases, and 7 bases lay in between. This CDR3 is 15 amino acids long. Looked up from germline, CDR1 is SGHDT and CDR2 is YYEEEE. The CDR3 protein is CASSLGVPSYNEQFF. In DNA, the CDR3 is TGTGCCAGCAGCTTGGGGGTTCCCTCCTACAATGAGCAGTTCTTC.

V gene TRBV6-1 combines with J gene TRBJ2-5; weak D call: TRBD1 (5 bases). In germline, CDR1 is MNHNS, CDR2 SASEGT. The V end lost 0 bases, the J end lost 7 bases, and 18 bases lay between the germline ends. This CDR3 spans 16 amino acids. The chain's CDR3 is CASSEAQGLPRATQYF. As DNA, the CDR3 is TGTGCCAGCAGTGAAGCGCAGGGCTTGCCGAGAGCGACCCAGTACTTC.